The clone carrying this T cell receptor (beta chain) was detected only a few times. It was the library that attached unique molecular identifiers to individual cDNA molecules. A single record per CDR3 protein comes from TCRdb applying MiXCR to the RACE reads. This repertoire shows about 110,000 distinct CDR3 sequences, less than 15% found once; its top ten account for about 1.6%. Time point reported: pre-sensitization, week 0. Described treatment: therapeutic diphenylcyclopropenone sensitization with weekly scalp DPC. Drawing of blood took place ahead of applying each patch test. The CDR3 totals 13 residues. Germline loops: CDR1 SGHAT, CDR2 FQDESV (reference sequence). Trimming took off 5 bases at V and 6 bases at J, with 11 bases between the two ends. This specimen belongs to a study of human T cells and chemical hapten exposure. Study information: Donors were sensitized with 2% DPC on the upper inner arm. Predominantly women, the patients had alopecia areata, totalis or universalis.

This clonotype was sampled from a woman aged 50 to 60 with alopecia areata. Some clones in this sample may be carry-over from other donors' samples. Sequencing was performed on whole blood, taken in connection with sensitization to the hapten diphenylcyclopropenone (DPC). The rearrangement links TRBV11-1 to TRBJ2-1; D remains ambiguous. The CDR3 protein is CASSVTELNEQFF. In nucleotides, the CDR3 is TGTGCCAGCAGCGTAACCGAACTCAATGAGCAGTTCTTC.